Sequencing of this T cell receptor beta chain was carried out in a study of post-analysis software for immune sequencing data. At the level of the study: Relapsing-remitting, secondary progressive and progressive-relapsing forms made up the multiple sclerosis disease courses. General observations from the study: Same-batch samples co-clustered strongly by F measure. Relative to controls, patients had about 5 TRBV segments at higher frequency, with TRBV5-6, TRBV5-1 and TRBV20-1 among these.

TCR beta cDNA libraries included unique molecular identifiers. Yield was around 500,000 cDNA molecules from around 1 to 10 million T cells. TCRdb redid the calling of the PCR reads with MiXCR, one entry per CDR3 protein. This table holds around 150,000 distinct CDR3 sequences, about 34% found once. V was cut by 2 bases and J by 8 bases, with 21 bases left in between. CDR1 ENHRY and CDR2 SYGVKD come from the germline V gene. This CDR3 spans 16 amino acids. Notes on this clonotype: Its target is not known.

This chain connects TRBV10-3 to TRBJ1-2; possible D gene TRBD1, 5 bases. The clonotype comes from a girl aged 10-17 years with multiple sclerosis. The sample was blood, taken after autologous hematopoietic stem cell transplantation. The CDR3 region is CAISEPTERAQGGYTF. CDR3 DNA sequence: TGTGCCATCAGTGAGCCCACTGAGAGAGCCCAGGGCGGCTACACCTTC.